These T cell receptor beta chains were read from a single sample in a study of regulatory T cells in long-lasting Graves disease. TCRdb reanalysed the multiplex PCR reads using MiXCR and keeps one entry per CDR3 protein. The sample lists approximately 380,000 distinct CDR3 sequences, 20% to 25% occurring once. The specimen was peripheral blood mononuclear cells (PBMCs), collected when the disease was refractory, from a patient treated with antithyroid drugs. The origin of the receptors is a female donor with Graves disease. The CDR3 runs from the conserved cysteine through the conserved F or W. The D gene is left open where the match is weak. Expanded clones get a size class; other rows say once, few or many, or leave the size out.

TRBD2	TRBV28	TRBJ2-7	many	TGTGCCAGCACTCCAGGACTAGCGGGTGATTACGAGCAGTACTTC	CASTPGLAGDYEQYF
.	TRBV10-3	TRBJ1-6	.	TGTGCCATCAGTGAGTCGACGCCTTCTAATTCACCCCTCCACTTT	CAISESTPSNSPLHF
TRBD1	TRBV20-1	TRBJ1-2	.	TGCAGTGCTTACGCAGGGGGGAAGAGCTATGGCTACACCTTC	CSAYAGGKSYGYTF
.	TRBV3-1	TRBJ1-1	many	TGTGCCAGCAGCCCACAGGCCCTAGGCGCTGAAGCTTTCTTT	CASSPQALGAEAFF
.	TRBV29-1	TRBJ1-1	.	TGCAGCGCTACCGGTACAGGGAACTTAAACACTGAAGCTTTCTTT	CSATGTGNLNTEAFF
.	TRBV29-1	TRBJ1-1	few	TGCAGCGTTGAAGATCTGAGCAGCGAAGCTTTCTTT	CSVEDLSSEAFF
TRBD2	TRBV7-9	TRBJ2-5	many	TGTGCCAGCAGCCGAGAGACTAGCGGCCAAGAGACCCAGTACTTC	CASSRETSGQETQYF
.	TRBV7-8	TRBJ2-5	many	TGTGCCAGCAGCTTCGGGACGGTCCAAGAGACCCAGTACTTC	CASSFGTVQETQYF
.	TRBV20-1	TRBJ1-3	few	TGCAGTGCTACACCGACGTTGGCTAACACCATATATTTT	CSATPTLANTIYF
TRBD1	TRBV6-1	TRBJ2-2	.	TGTGCCAGCAGTCATAGCCCATGGGACAGGCCCACCGGGGAGCTGTTTTTT	CASSHSPWDRPTGELFF
TRBD1	TRBV27	TRBJ1-2	many	TGTGCCAGCAGCCTACAGGGGGCAGGTGGCTACACCTTC	CASSLQGAGGYTF
.	TRBV13	TRBJ1-1	many	TGTGCCAGCAGCTTAGGTCCAGACAGCCCCGAGGCTTTCTTT	CASSLGPDSPEAFF
TRBD2	TRBV3-1	TRBJ2-5	many	TGTGCCAGCAGCTCCCAGTGGGAGGGCCGAGAGACCCAGTACTTC	CASSSQWEGRETQYF
.	TRBV29-1	TRBJ1-1	.	TGCAGCGTTGGAACAGGACTGAACACTGAAGCTTTCTTT	CSVGTGLNTEAFF
.	TRBV24-1	TRBJ2-2	.	TGTGCCACCAGTGATGAAACTCGCACCGGGGAGCTGTTTTTT	CATSDETRTGELFF
.	TRBV14	TRBJ2-6	.	TGTGCCAGCAGCCAAGTGGGCCTGGCTGGGGCCAACGTCCTGACTTTC	CASSQVGLAGANVLTF
.	TRBV6-5	TRBJ2-2	few	TGTGCCAGCAGTTACTCAGGTTTACCCGGGGAGCTGTTTTTT	CASSYSGLPGELFF
TRBD1	TRBV12-3/TRBV12-4	TRBJ2-5	many	TGTGCCAGCAGTATAAGACAGGGCTCTCAAGAGACCCAGTACTTC	CASSIRQGSQETQYF
TRBD2	TRBV6-1	TRBJ2-5	.	TGTGCCAGCCGGAGCGGGAGTTTGGAGACCCAGTACTTC	CASRSGSLETQYF
.	TRBV7-2	TRBJ2-2	few	TGTGCCAGCAGTTACACGGGTGGCACCGGGGAGCTGTTTTTT	CASSYTGGTGELFF
TRBD2	TRBV11-2	TRBJ2-1	.	TGTGCCAGCAGCTTAGCTGGTCTAGCGGGAGGTGAGCAGTTCTTC	CASSLAGLAGGEQFF
.	TRBV6-2/TRBV6-3	TRBJ1-1	few	TGTGCCAGCAGTGAAAGCACAGGGCCTATTGAAGCTTTCTTT	CASSESTGPIEAFF
.	TRBV29-1	TRBJ2-7	few	TGCAGCGTTGAAGATCGAGGCTACGAGCAGTACTTC	CSVEDRGYEQYF
.	TRBV6-1	TRBJ1-1	many	TGTGCCAGCAGTGTCTCGACAGGCAACACTGAAGCTTTCTTT	CASSVSTGNTEAFF
.	TRBV7-9	TRBJ1-1	few	TGTGCCAGCAGCCCACAGGCAGGAATGAACACTGAAGCTTTCTTT	CASSPQAGMNTEAFF
.	TRBV9	TRBJ1-5	few	TGTGCCAGCAGCGTAGGCAGTGATAGCAATCAGCCCCAGCATTTT	CASSVGSDSNQPQHF
.	TRBV4-1	TRBJ1-2	few	TGCGCCAGCAGCCCCACGACTCCCTATGGCTACACCTTC	CASSPTTPYGYTF
.	TRBV12-3/TRBV12-4	TRBJ2-4	.	TGTGCCAGCAGTTTTCTCGGGGGCCTAGCCAAAAACATTCAGTACTTC	CASSFLGGLAKNIQYF
.	TRBV18	TRBJ2-7	.	TGTGCCAGCTCACCCGGGGGCCGCGAGCAGTACTTC	CASSPGGREQYF
TRBD1	TRBV2	TRBJ2-7	.	TGTGCCAGCAGCCATCCCCGGGACAGTAGAGCCTACGAGCAGTACTTC	CASSHPRDSRAYEQYF
.	TRBV28	TRBJ1-2	many	TGTGCCAGCAGACGTCAGGGGAGCTATGGCTACACCTTC	CASRRQGSYGYTF
.	TRBV2	TRBJ2-7	few	TGTGCCAGCAGTGGAAGGCAGTACGAGCAGTACTTC	CASSGRQYEQYF
TRBD2	TRBV29-1	TRBJ2-5	few	TGCAGCCTCGGTCTAGCGGGAGCGGGGGAGACCCAGTACTTC	CSLGLAGAGETQYF
TRBD1	TRBV16	TRBJ1-5	.	TGTGCCAGCAGCCAAGGAGGGGGCCCTCAGCCCCAGCATTTT	CASSQGGGPQPQHF
TRBD1	TRBV27	TRBJ1-5	many	TGTGCCAGCAGTCAGGGACAGGGAGGCAATCAGCCCCAGCATTTT	CASSQGQGGNQPQHF
.	TRBV3-1	TRBJ1-1	many	TGTGCCAGCAGCCAAGCCCAGGGGAACACTGAAGCTTTCTTT	CASSQAQGNTEAFF
TRBD2	TRBV7-2	TRBJ2-3	.	TGTGCCAGCAGCTTACGTCTAGCGGGGAGATTAGTCATCACAGATACGCAGTATTTT	CASSLRLAGRLVITDTQYF
.	TRBV24-1	TRBJ1-2	few	TGTGCCACCAGTGATGCGGGACCCAACTATGGCTACACCTTC	CATSDAGPNYGYTF
TRBD1	TRBV7-2	TRBJ2-5	many	TGTGCCAGCAGCTCACAGGGACAGACCCAAGAGACCCAGTACTTC	CASSSQGQTQETQYF
.	TRBV19	TRBJ2-7	.	TGTGCCAGTAGTCCTGGGACCAAAACCTACGAGCAGTACTTC	CASSPGTKTYEQYF
TRBD2	TRBV13	TRBJ2-5	many	TGTGCCAGCAGCTCGCGGGAGTACCAAGAGACCCAGTACTTC	CASSSREYQETQYF
.	TRBV19	TRBJ1-2	once	TGTGCCAGTATCGCAACCAGGGCCAACATCTACACCTTC	CASIATRANIYTF
TRBD2	TRBV7-3	TRBJ2-1	few	TGTGCCAGCAGCTCCGTTGCGGGAGGGGACAATGAGCAGTTCTTC	CASSSVAGGDNEQFF
.	TRBV20-1	TRBJ2-7	.	TGCAGTGCCGGGACTTTATACGAGCAGTACTTC	CSAGTLYEQYF
.	TRBV2	TRBJ1-2	many	TGTGCCAGCAGCCAAACACAGGTCCCGGGTCTTGGTGGCTACACCTTC	CASSQTQVPGLGGYTF
TRBD2	TRBV11-2	TRBJ2-5	many	TGTGCCAGCAGCGTACGACTAGCGGGAGTTTGGCAAGAGACCCAGTACTTC	CASSVRLAGVWQETQYF
.	TRBV3-1	TRBJ1-3	.	TGTGCCAGCAGCCAACTCGGGAACACCATATATTTT	CASSQLGNTIYF
.	TRBV30	TRBJ2-5	many	TGTGCCCGTGGGGATGCGAAACAAGAGACCCAGTACTTC	CARGDAKQETQYF
.	TRBV29-1	TRBJ2-1	.	TGCAGCGTTGGTCCCTTATCCGGGGATTACAATGAGCAGTTCTTC	CSVGPLSGDYNEQFF
.	TRBV4-1	TRBJ1-4	few	TGCGCCAGCAGCCCGGAACAGCGAAGAATTAATGAAAAACTGTTTTTT	CASSPEQRRINEKLFF
TRBD2	TRBV20-1	TRBJ2-1	.	TGCAGTGCTGGGGGACTAAAGGTTTACAATGAGCAGTTCTTC	CSAGGLKVYNEQFF
.	TRBV4-1	TRBJ1-4	.	TGCGCCAGCAGCCTGACATATAATGAAAAACTGTTTTTT	CASSLTYNEKLFF
.	TRBV7-8	TRBJ1-4	.	TGTGCCAACAGCTTATTTACGGGGGACGAAAAACTGTTTTTT	CANSLFTGDEKLFF
.	TRBV27	TRBJ1-3	few	TGTGCCAGCAGTTTATTCGCGGACCGCAGAAACACCATATATTTT	CASSLFADRRNTIYF
.	TRBV11-2	TRBJ2-7	few	TGTGCCAGCAGCTTAAACTTCGTCTACGAGCAGTACTTC	CASSLNFVYEQYF
TRBD1	TRBV28	TRBJ2-2	once	TGTGCCAGCAGTTTTACAGGGGCCACCGGGGAGCTGTTTTTT	CASSFTGATGELFF
.	TRBV28	TRBJ2-7	few	TGTGCCAGCAGTCCACGGGACTGGAGGGGATACGAGCAGTACTTC	CASSPRDWRGYEQYF
.	TRBV11-2	TRBJ1-5	many	TGTGCCAGCAGCGCGGGCCGAGAGCAGCCCCAGCATTTT	CASSAGREQPQHF
TRBD1	TRBV6-2/TRBV6-3	TRBJ2-7	.	TGTGCCAGCATCAAGACAGGGGGCTACGAGCAGTACTTC	CASIKTGGYEQYF